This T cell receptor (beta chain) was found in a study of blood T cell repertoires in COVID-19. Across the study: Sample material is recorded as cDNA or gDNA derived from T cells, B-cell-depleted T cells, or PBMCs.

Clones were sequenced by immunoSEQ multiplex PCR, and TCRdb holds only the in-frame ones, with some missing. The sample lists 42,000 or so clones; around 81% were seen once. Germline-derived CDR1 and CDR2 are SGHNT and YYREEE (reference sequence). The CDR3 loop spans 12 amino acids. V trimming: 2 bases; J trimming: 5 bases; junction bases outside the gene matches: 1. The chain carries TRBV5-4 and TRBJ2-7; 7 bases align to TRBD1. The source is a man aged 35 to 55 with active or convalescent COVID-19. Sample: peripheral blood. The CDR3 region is CASSFDRDEQYF. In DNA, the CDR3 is TGTGCCAGCAGCTTCGACAGGGACGAGCAGTACTTC.